The clone carrying this T cell receptor beta chain was seen a handful of times. Its antigen is currently unknown. Here immunoSEQ multiplex PCR was the method, and the copy in TCRdb shows in-frame clones only, minus some. The sample lists over 35,000 clones; 76% were seen once. The germline CDR1 and CDR2 sequences are SQVTM and ANQGSEA. CDR3 length: 13 residues. V lost 3 bases and J lost 5, with 13 bases in between. The data stem from a study of chemoradiotherapy in HPV16-positive cancers. Overall study findings and caveats: For HPV16-positive patients, expanding HPV-responsive T cells associated with longer recurrence-free survival.

Samples were taken several times over chemoradiotherapy. The J gene is TRBJ1-1, the V gene TRBV29-1; maybe TRBD1 (6 bases). The receptor's source is a human donor with HPV-associated anogenital cancer. The sequenced sample was blood, obtained from a patient who underwent chemoradiotherapy. This CDR3 is CSVEGARVTEAFF. CDR3 in DNA: TGCAGCGTTGAGGGGGCCAGGGTTACTGAAGCTTTCTTT.